These T cell receptor beta chains were read from a single sample in a study of T cell repertoires in cytomegalovirus infection. From the reads, TCRdb called clonotypes with MiXCR, one entry per CDR3 protein. The sample has about a million distinct CDR3 sequences; 31% are singletons. These TCRs are of unknown antigen specificity. The sample here was cultured CD8+ T cells from PBMCs, taken from culture after CMV antigen stimulation. The receptor source for this set is a human donor in good health (CMV status not recorded). Some clones in this sample may be carry-over from other donors' samples. CDR3s leave out the opening cysteine and the closing phenylalanine or tryptophan.

V | CDR3
TRBV6-2/TRBV6-3 | ASADRNGGNTIY
TRBV7-8 | ASSLKRAGETDTQY
TRBV10-1 | ARRRVTEAF
TRBV7-9 | ASSSYRDTQY
TRBV7-2 | ASSLVASSYEQY
TRBV6-6 | ASSYSRTGGSYNEQF
TRBV19 | ASTSGYPEAF
TRBV27 | ASSLRPGLQPQH
TRBV7-9 | ASSLDPAQGNTAFGTDTQY
TRBV5-1 | ASSLDFGGPIQETQY
TRBV6-5 | ASSYQAQETQY
TRBV7-6 | ASSSGHLNTGELF
TRBV6-1 | ASSEQGPWTGELF
TRBV12-3/TRBV12-4 | ASTLAGVGQF
TRBV2 | ASRAYEQY
TRBV6-6 | ASSYSSGGATETQY
TRBV7-9 | ASSLGLVGYNEQF
TRBV4-1 | ASSQEPQVSYGYT
TRBV7-4 | ASSSFLNYGYT
TRBV4-3 | ASSQGAMLIVNTQY
TRBV20-1 | SARDLEWAHTDTQY
TRBV6-1 | ASSERDRYYANTGELF
TRBV7-6 | ASSSVGTGYPYEQY
TRBV12-5 | ASGHPADTQY
TRBV27 | ASSLYQGANDGYT
TRBV11-3 | ASSLRQGSGEAF
TRBV27 | ASSTRPTGELF
TRBV12-3/TRBV12-4 | ASSLLPWDEQF